A single T cell receptor (beta chain) is shown here with its context. The data originate from a study of T cells after yellow fever vaccination. The CDR3 has 16 residues. The V and J ends lost 4 bases and 4 bases respectively, with 17 bases between them. Germline V gene data show CDR1 as SGHRS and CDR2 as YFSETQ. By 5'RACE template switching, TCR cDNA was produced, with a universal primer site and UMIs added in the process. Via MiXCR, TCRdb re-called the 5' RACE reads, giving one row per CDR3 protein. The table records 450,000 to 600,000 distinct CDR3 sequences, around 16% of them present only once. The chain combines TRBV5-1 with TRBJ2-2; no clear D. The TCR comes from a man younger than 35 who received the YFV17D yellow fever vaccine. This material consisted of PBMCs, taken 5 days after the first yellow fever vaccination. The CDR3: CASSLGWRESTGELFF. Here the CDR3 DNA reads TGCGCCAGCAGCCTGGGATGGAGAGAATCCACCGGGGAGCTGTTTTTT.